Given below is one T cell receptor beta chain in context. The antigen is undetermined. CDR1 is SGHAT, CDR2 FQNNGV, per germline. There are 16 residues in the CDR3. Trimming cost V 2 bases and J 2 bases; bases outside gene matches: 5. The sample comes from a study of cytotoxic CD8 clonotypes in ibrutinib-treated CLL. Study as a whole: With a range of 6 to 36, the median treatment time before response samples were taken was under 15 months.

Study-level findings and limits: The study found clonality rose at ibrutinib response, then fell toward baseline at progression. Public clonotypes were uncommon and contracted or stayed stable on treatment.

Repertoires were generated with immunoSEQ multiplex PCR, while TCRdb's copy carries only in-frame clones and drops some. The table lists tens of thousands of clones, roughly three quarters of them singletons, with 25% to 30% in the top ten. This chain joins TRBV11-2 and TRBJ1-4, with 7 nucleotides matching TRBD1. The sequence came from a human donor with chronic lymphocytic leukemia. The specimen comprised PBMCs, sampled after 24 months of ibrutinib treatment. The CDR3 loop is CASSLTGTETNEKLFF. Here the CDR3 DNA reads TGTGCCAGCAGCTTAACCGGGACAGAGACTAATGAAAAACTGTTTTTT.